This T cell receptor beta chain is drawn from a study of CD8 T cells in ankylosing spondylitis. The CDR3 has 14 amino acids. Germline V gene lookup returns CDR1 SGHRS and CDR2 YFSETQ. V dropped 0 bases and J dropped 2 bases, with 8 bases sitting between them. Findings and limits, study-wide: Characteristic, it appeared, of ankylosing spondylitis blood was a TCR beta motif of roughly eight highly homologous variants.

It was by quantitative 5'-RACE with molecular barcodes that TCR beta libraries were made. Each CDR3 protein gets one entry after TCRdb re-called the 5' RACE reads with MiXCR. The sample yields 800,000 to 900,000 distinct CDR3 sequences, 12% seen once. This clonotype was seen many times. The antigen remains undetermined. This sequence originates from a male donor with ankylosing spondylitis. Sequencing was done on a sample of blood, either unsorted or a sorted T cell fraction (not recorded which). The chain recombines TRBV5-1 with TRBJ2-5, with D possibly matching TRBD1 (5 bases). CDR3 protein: CASSLGQQQETQYF. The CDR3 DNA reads TGCGCCAGCAGCTTGGGACAGCAACAAGAGACCCAGTACTTC.